One T cell receptor beta chain is described in this entry. The antigen is unknown. Germline V gene sequence: CDR1 MDHEN, CDR2 SYDVKM. CDR3 size: 17 residues. J gave up 1 base and V 6 bases, and 10 bases lay outside the gene matches. This entry is derived from a study of cytomegalovirus exposure and HLA in healthy donors. Use of 60 Vbeta and 13 Jbeta primers characterized the PCR. The data were produced by immunoSEQ multiplex PCR, yet TCRdb's version contains in-frame clones alone and is incomplete. The table for this sample gives approximately 180,000 clones. Overall study results and limits: Presence/absence analysis assumed near-uniform sequencing depth across donors. The study recorded about 150 TCR beta chains that were cytomegalovirus-associated.

This chain uses TRBV28 with TRBJ2-3; 10 positions match TRBD1. The sequence was obtained from a man aged 25-45 years in good health and CMV-seronegative. Sample: PBMCs. Written as DNA, the CDR3 is TGTGCCAGCAGCCTCGGACAGGGGGGCCTTCGCACAGATACGCAGTATTTT. Its translation: CASSLGQGGLRTDTQYF.